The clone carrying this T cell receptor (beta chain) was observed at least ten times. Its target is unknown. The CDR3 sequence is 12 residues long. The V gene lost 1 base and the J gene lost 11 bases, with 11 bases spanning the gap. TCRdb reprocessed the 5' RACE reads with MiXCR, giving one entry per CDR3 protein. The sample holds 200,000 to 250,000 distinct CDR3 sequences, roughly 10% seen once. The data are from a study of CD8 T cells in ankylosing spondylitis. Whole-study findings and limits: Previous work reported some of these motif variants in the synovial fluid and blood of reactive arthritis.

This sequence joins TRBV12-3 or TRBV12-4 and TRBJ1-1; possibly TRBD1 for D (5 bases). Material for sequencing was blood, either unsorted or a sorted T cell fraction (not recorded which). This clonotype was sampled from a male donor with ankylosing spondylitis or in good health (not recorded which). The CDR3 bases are TGTGCCAGCAGTTTAGACGGGGACGGGGCTTTCTTT. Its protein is CASSLDGDGAFF.